Detailed here is one T cell receptor beta chain. Its antigen is still unknown. The sample belongs to a study of T cell repertoires in cytomegalovirus infection. TCRdb passed the reads through MiXCR, listing each CDR3 protein once. Among roughly 990,000 distinct CDR3 sequences, roughly 30% were seen once, and the ten largest hold roughly 13%. The V and J ends lost 0 bases and 2 bases respectively, with 14 bases between them. The CDR3 loop spans 17 amino acids. The receptor was isolated from a human donor in good health (CMV status not recorded). Some clones in this sample may be carry-over from other donors' samples. Material: cultured CD8+ T cells from PBMCs, obtained from culture after CMV antigen stimulation. The J gene is TRBJ2-1, the V gene TRBV12-3 or TRBV12-4; perhaps TRBD1 as D (6 bases). This CDR3 is CASSLAPQGIPYNEQFF. The CDR3 nucleotides are TGTGCCAGCAGTTTAGCGCCCCAGGGGATTCCCTACAATGAGCAGTTCTTC.